This entry features one T cell receptor (beta chain) sequence. This clonotype was observed many times. The clone's antigen remains unknown. Per-base qualities were not stored, and no clone one base away is much larger. The V end loses 8 bases and the J end loses 4 bases, and a stretch of 8 bases separates them. The CDR3, cysteine through phenylalanine, is 11 amino acids long. This entry keeps only the CDR3 DNA: 33 bases, framed from base 1. Reading the germline V gene gives CDR1 MDHEN and CDR2 SYDVKM. The sample belongs to a study of T cell repertoires in cytomegalovirus infection (dated by TCRdb to about 2019). For the wider study: The HLA type of each donor mattered for the analysis, because public TCR beta signatures pointed to carriage of CMV infection along with the matching HLA type.

General study outcomes and caveats: The ex vivo response was dominated by HLA-C-restricted CMV-specific TCR beta clonotypes, which also provided the single most frequent clonotype in two of eight donors. In both this cohort and an independent cohort of 352 donors, the cumulative frequency of public TCR beta family members distinguished carriers of CMV infection plus the relevant HLA type.

The sequencing machine was an Illumina HiSeq 1500. TCRdb trimmed public reads at Q25 via fastp, called clones via MiXCR and kept in-frame beta chains. Records with the same CDR3 protein are collapsed into one entry carrying the most frequent genes and DNA. Counted in this sample were 300,000 or so distinct CDR3 sequences; 9.6% of them appeared once. Less than 3% of the sample is taken by the ten largest. Sequencing was done on a sample of PBMCs. This receptor was obtained from a human donor in good health (CMV status not recorded). Some clones in this sample may be carry-over from other donors' samples. The sequence joins TRBV28 to TRBJ1-2; too little of a D gene remains to name it. CDR3 sequence: CASVGGYGYTF. The nucleotide sequence is given as TGTGCCAGCGTGGGAGGCTATGGCTACACCTTC.